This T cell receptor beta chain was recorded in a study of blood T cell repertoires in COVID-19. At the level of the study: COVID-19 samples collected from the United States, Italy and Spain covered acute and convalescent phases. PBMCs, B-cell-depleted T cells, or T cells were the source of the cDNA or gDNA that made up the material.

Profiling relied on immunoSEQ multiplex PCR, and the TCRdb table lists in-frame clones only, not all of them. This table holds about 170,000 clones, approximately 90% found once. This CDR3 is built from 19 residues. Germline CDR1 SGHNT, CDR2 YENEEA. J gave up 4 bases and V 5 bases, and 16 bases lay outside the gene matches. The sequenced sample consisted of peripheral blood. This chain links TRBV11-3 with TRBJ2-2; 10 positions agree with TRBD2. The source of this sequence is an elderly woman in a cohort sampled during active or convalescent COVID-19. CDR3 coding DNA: TGTGCCAGCAGCCCCGTGGCGAGCGGGAGGGCCTGGGGCACCGGGGAGCTGTTTTTT. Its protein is CASSPVASGRAWGTGELFF. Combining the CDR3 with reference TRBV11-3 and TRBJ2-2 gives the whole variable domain EAGVVQSPRYKIIEKKQPVAFWCNPISGHNTLYWYLQNLGQGPELLIRYENEEAVDDSQLPKDRFSAERLKGVDSTLKIQPAELGDSAVYLCASSPVASGRAWGTGELFFGEGSRLTVL.